Below, 25 T cell receptor beta chains from the same sample are listed, as sequenced in a study of T-cell reconstitution after alpha-beta-depleted transplantation in children. Unique molecular identifiers featured in how the TCRbeta library was prepared. Each CDR3 protein gets one entry after TCRdb re-called the PCR reads with MiXCR. The table records 350,000 to 400,000 distinct CDR3 sequences, about an eighth of them present only once. The material was PBMCs, obtained from the stem cell graft. The origin of the receptors is a human donor who donated a stem cell graft to a child with Fanconi anemia.

The CDR3 loop is CSALTSTGELFF. In DNA form, the CDR3 reads TGCAGCGCCCTTACTAGCACCGGGGAGCTGTTTTTT. The chain employs TRBV29-1 and TRBJ2-2; D possibly corresponds to TRBD2 (5 bases). Trimming left V 7 bases short and J 4 bases short, with 10 bases between. The CDR3 is made up of 12 amino acids. Germline V gives CDR1 SQVTM, CDR2 ANQGSEA.

The genes are TRBV20-1 and TRBJ1-5; TRBD1 might be the D (5 bases). The V gene's germline CDR1 is DFQATT and CDR2 SNEGSKA (reference sequence). V lost 6 bases to trimming and J lost 2 bases, with 14 bases between them. The CDR3 consists of 14 residues. CDR3 DNA: TGCAGTGCCCTCCGGGGCAGCCGCAATCAGCCCCAGCATTTT. Protein product: CSALRGSRNQPQHF.

This clonotype was detected many times. The gene calls are TRBV7-8 and TRBJ2-1; 13 nucleotides align to TRBD2. This CDR3 spans 15 amino acids. The trim removed 5 bases at V and 12 bases at J, leaving 10 bases unmatched. Germline loops: CDR1 SGHVS, CDR2 FQNEAQ. CDR3 in amino acids: CASSPGLAGAGGQFF. CDR3 bases: TGTGCCAGCAGCCCCGGACTAGCGGGGGCAGGGGGGCAGTTCTTC. Drawing the rest from reference TRBV7-8 and TRBJ2-1, the complete variable domain is GAGVSQSPRYKVAKRGQDVALRCDPISGHVSLFWYQQALGQGPEFLTYFQNEAQLDKSGLPSDRFFAERPEGSVSTLKIQRTQQEDSAVYLCASSPGLAGAGGQFFGPGTRLTVL.

The chain employs TRBV29-1 and TRBJ2-1; either TRBD1 or TRBD2 may fit D (5 bases each). V was clipped by 4 bases and J by 0 bases, with 13 bases between them. Germline CDR1 reads SQVTM; CDR2 reads ANQGSEA. The CDR3 extends over 15 amino acids. The CDR3 loop is CSVVNPGTSYNEQFF. CDR3 DNA: TGCAGCGTTGTCAATCCGGGGACCTCCTACAATGAGCAGTTCTTC.

This clonotype was counted a few times. V gene TRBV11-2 combines with J gene TRBJ1-1; weak D call: TRBD1 (5 bases). Trimming took off 4 bases at V and 0 bases at J, with 12 bases between the two ends. CDR1 and CDR2 from the germline V gene are SGHAT and FQNNGV. There are 15 residues in the CDR3. CDR3 amino acids: CASSSLGGMNTEAFF. CDR3 bases: TGTGCCAGCAGCTCCCTGGGGGGAATGAACACTGAAGCTTTCTTT.

The rearrangement links TRBV18 to TRBJ1-2, with 9 bases that match TRBD1. J was trimmed by 7 bases and V by 3 bases; bases with no gene match: 9. There are 15 residues in the CDR3. Germline-derived CDR1 and CDR2 are KGHSH and LQKENI. The CDR3 DNA is TGTGCCAGCTCACCTGGGACAGGGCGCGACCCTGGCTACACCTTC. As protein: CASSPGTGRDPGYTF.

This clonotype turned up a few times. The chain uses TRBV5-1 and TRBJ2-5; D is ambiguous. Trimming took 7 bases from V and 2 from J, leaving 9 bases between them. Germline CDR1 and CDR2: SGHRS and YFSETQ. CDR3 length: 12 residues. The CDR3 loop is CASWRSQETQYF. In nucleotides, the CDR3 is TGCGCCAGCTGGCGGTCTCAAGAGACCCAGTACTTC.

This clonotype appeared a few times. The chain uses TRBV5-6 and TRBJ1-2; 8 bases match TRBD1. The germline V gene encodes CDR1 SGHDT and CDR2 YYEEEE. V was clipped by 0 bases and J by 7 bases; unmatched bases: 14. The CDR3 contains 17 residues. CDR3 region: CASSLEVSVRGRGGYTF. The CDR3 coding sequence is TGTGCCAGCAGCTTGGAGGTGTCGGTCAGGGGGCGCGGTGGCTACACCTTC.

This clonotype appeared a few times. The chain employs TRBV12-3 or TRBV12-4 and TRBJ1-1; 9 nucleotides agree with TRBD1. CDR3 length: 18 residues. The V and J ends lost 4 bases and 10 bases, in that order; junction bases with no gene match: 22. CDR3 nucleotide sequence: TGTGCCAGCAGTTCCAACAGGGACAGGGCGAACTCCCGGTCACTAGCTTTCTTT. It is translated as CASSSNRDRANSRSLAFF.

The chain uses TRBV18 and TRBJ1-1; D possibly corresponds to TRBD1 (6 bases). From germline, CDR1 is KGHSH and CDR2 LQKENI. Trimming removed 4 bases at V and 0 bases at J, with 9 bases between. CDR3 length equals 14 residues. The CDR3 here is CASSQDSLNTEAFF. DNA of the CDR3: TGTGCCAGCTCACAGGACAGCCTGAACACTGAAGCTTTCTTT.

This clonotype was recorded a few times. The rearrangement uses TRBV7-9 and TRBJ2-7, with 7 bases aligning to TRBD1. CDR1 is SEHNR, CDR2 FQNEAQ, per germline (reference sequence). Trimming took 1 base from V and 4 from J; bases not matched to a gene: 4. The CDR3 spans 14 residues. As DNA, the CDR3 is TGTGCCAGCAGCTTAGGGGGCAGGGGGTACGAGCAGTACGTC. Amino acid sequence: CASSLGGRGYEQYV.

This clonotype was observed at least ten times. In nucleotides, the CDR3 is TGTGCCAGCAGTTTGACTAGAGATACGCAGTATTTT. Encoded protein: CASSLTRDTQYF. The chain is built from TRBV6-2 or TRBV6-3 and TRBJ2-3, with TRBD2 as a possible D gene (6 bases). The germline V gene has CDR1 MNHEY and CDR2 SVGEGT. The CDR3 spans 12 residues. The V end lost 4 bases, the J end lost 5 bases, and 7 bases lay between the germline ends.

The J gene is TRBJ2-7, the V gene TRBV5-1, with no clear D. Trimming stripped 4 bases from V and 5 bases from J, with 13 bases between. The CDR3 length is 13 residues. Germline V lookup: CDR1 SGHRS, CDR2 YFSETQ. CDR3 DNA sequence: TGCGCCAGCAGCCGGCGATCGAACAACGAGCAGTACTTC. This gives the protein CASSRRSNNEQYF.

This clonotype has just a few counts. The chain uses TRBV27 and TRBJ2-7; maybe TRBD1 (5 bases). Trimming took off 1 base at V and 2 bases at J, with 9 bases between the two ends. The V gene's germline CDR1 is MNHEY and CDR2 SMNVEV (reference sequence). This CDR3 comprises 14 residues. This CDR3 reads CASSLLDKTYEQYF. The CDR3 DNA is TGTGCCAGCAGTTTATTGGACAAGACCTACGAGCAGTACTTC.

This clonotype was picked up a small number of times. This chain joins TRBV9 and TRBJ1-2, with a tentative D call TRBD1 (6 bases). V lost 4 bases and J lost 4, with 17 bases in between. The germline gives CDR1 SGDLS, CDR2 YYNGEE. The CDR3 has 15 amino acids. CDR3 in amino acids: CASSPGAGSGYGYTF. CDR3 nucleotides: TGTGCCAGCAGCCCAGGGGCCGGGTCTGGCTATGGCTACACCTTC.

This clonotype was seen a handful of times. The rearrangement joins TRBV29-1 to TRBJ2-5; D is unclear. V lost 4 bases and J 0 bases, leaving 6 bases between the germline ends. CDR1 SQVTM and CDR2 ANQGSEA come from the germline V gene. The CDR3 contains 12 residues. The CDR3 loop reads CSVVSNQETQYF. As DNA, the CDR3 is TGCAGCGTTGTAAGCAACCAAGAGACCCAGTACTTC.

This clonotype came up many times. The gene calls are TRBV25-1 and TRBJ2-3; TRBD2 agrees at 9 bases. Per the germline V gene, CDR1 is MGHDK and CDR2 is SYGVNS. The CDR3 runs to 17 residues. J was trimmed by 2 bases and V by 1 base; bases with no gene match: 7. CDR3 nucleotide sequence: TGTGCCAGCAGTGAATTCCGAGCGGGGGGTTCCACAGATACGCAGTATTTT. Protein sequence: CASSEFRAGGSTDTQYF.

This rearrangement joins TRBV12-3 or TRBV12-4 to TRBJ1-4; 8 bases align to TRBD1. The CDR3 sequence is 15 residues long. V dropped 6 bases and J dropped 0; count of bases not matched to a gene: 3. The CDR3 DNA is TGTGCCAGCAGCGGACAGGGTCCAACTAATGAAAAACTGTTTTTT. Residues: CASSGQGPTNEKLFF.

This clonotype was counted many times. The V and J genes are TRBV7-8 and TRBJ2-3; D uncertain. The CDR3 is made up of 12 amino acids. Germline CDR1 SGHVS, CDR2 FQNEAQ. V lost 1 base to trimming and J lost 7 bases, with 6 bases between them. The CDR3 is CASSLVRNTQYF. In DNA, the CDR3 is TGTGCCAGCAGCTTAGTCCGGAATACGCAGTATTTT.

The table lists this clonotype with a count of one. This chain's CDR3 is CASSSQGRSNSPLHF. For the CDR3, the DNA is TGTGCCAGCAGTTCGCAGGGCAGGTCGAATTCACCCCTCCACTTT. The chain combines TRBV12-3 or TRBV12-4 with TRBJ1-6; a possible D gene is TRBD1 (5 bases). The CDR3 totals 15 residues. V lost 4 bases and J 7 bases, leaving 14 bases between the germline ends.

The sample holds a few counts of this clonotype. The gene calls are TRBV4-3 and TRBJ1-3, with a weak D call TRBD1 (5 bases). V gave up 4 bases and J gave up 3 bases, with 10 bases separating them. CDR3 length equals 14 residues. CDR1 LGHNA and CDR2 YSLEER come from the germline V gene. The CDR3 bases are TGCGCCAGCAGCCCGGGGACGCATGGAAACACCATATATTTT. Its protein is CASSPGTHGNTIYF.

This clonotype was picked up a small number of times. The J gene is TRBJ2-4, the V gene TRBV6-1; TRBD2 is a possible D gene (5 bases). The V and J ends lost 5 bases and 2 bases respectively, with 19 bases between them. CDR1 and CDR2 from the germline V gene are MNHNS and SASEGT. This CDR3 has 17 residues. CDR3: CASSPPVRVGSKNIQYF. In DNA, the CDR3 is TGTGCCAGCAGTCCCCCGGTGAGGGTAGGGTCCAAAAACATTCAGTACTTC.

The V and J genes are TRBV5-4 and TRBJ2-3; D call uncertain. Trimming left V 0 bases short and J 0 bases short, with 14 bases between. CDR1 SGHNT and CDR2 YYREEE come from the germline V gene (reference sequence). This CDR3 has 17 residues. The CDR3 coding sequence is TGTGCCAGCAGCTTGGCCACGGGCAAGACTAGCACAGATACGCAGTATTTT. It yields the protein CASSLATGKTSTDTQYF. The variable domain in full, completed from reference TRBV5-4 and TRBJ2-3, reads ETGVTQSPTHLIKTRGQQVTLRCSSQSGHNTVSWYQQALGQGPQFIFQYYREEENGRGNFPPRFSGLQFPNYSSELNVNALELDDSALYLCASSLATGKTSTDTQYFGPGTRLTVL.

The V call is TRBV18, the J call TRBJ2-5; no firm D call. V lost 6 bases to trimming and J lost 1 base, with 12 bases between them. Germline lookup yields CDR1 KGHSH and CDR2 LQKENI. CDR3 length equals 14 residues. The CDR3 region has the DNA TGTGCCAGCTCGCCAACACCGTTCCAAGAGACCCAGTACTTC. Translated, it gives CASSPTPFQETQYF.

In its sample, this clonotype was seen a few times. The chain is built from TRBV5-5 and TRBJ1-5; TRBD1 matches 10 bases. Germline-derived CDR1 and CDR2 are SGHKS and YYEKEE (reference sequence). This CDR3 contains 15 residues. Germline trimming cut 0 bases from V and 11 bases from J; bases unmatched to any gene: 8. The CDR3 DNA reads TGTGCCAGCAGCTTGGGAGTAGGGACAGGGGCGACCCAGCATTTT. Its protein is CASSLGVGTGATQHF.